The next 2 T cell receptor beta chains were all read from a single sample in a study of cytomegalovirus exposure and HLA in healthy donors. Researchers ran the PCR with 60 Vbeta and 13 Jbeta primers. Only in-frame clones appear in the TCRdb table, and some are missing; sequencing was by immunoSEQ multiplex PCR. The repertoire has 150,000 to 200,000 clones, roughly 87% of them found once; the top ten carry roughly 0.2%. The sample consisted of PBMCs. The receptor source for this set is a girl in the first two years of life in good health and CMV-seronegative.

This chain uses TRBV6-6 with TRBJ2-1; maybe TRBD1 (5 bases). The CDR3 runs to 14 residues. Trimming pared 6 bases from V and 5 bases from J, leaving 14 bases between. Germline values: CDR1 MNHNY, CDR2 SVGAGI (reference sequence). CDR3 DNA sequence: TGTGCCAGCAGCCCCTCCAGGACAAACAATGAGCAGTTCTTC. Its translation is CASSPSRTNNEQFF.

The chain links TRBV6-1 to TRBJ2-4; tentative D call: TRBD1 (7 bases). V gave up 1 base and J gave up 5 bases, with 12 bases separating them. The CDR3 contains 15 residues. Looked up from germline, CDR1 is MNHNS and CDR2 is SASEGT. CDR3 DNA: TGTGCCAGCAGTGAAGGGACAGGAGGGGAAAACATTCAGTACTTC. It encodes CASSEGTGGENIQYF.